The T cell receptor (beta chain) under discussion was sequenced for a study of blood T cell repertoires in COVID-19 (dated by TCRdb to 2020 to 2022). Background for the entire study: Samples covering the acute and convalescent phases of COVID-19 were provided by collaborators in the United States, Italy and Spain. The material from the prospective study consisted of cDNA or gDNA derived from T cells, B-cell-depleted T cells, or PBMCs. The dataset comprised deeply sampled blood TCRbeta repertoires from subjects exposed to, actively infected with, or recovered from COVID-19. The repertoires were made available in a free public database intended to serve as a resource for research on the immune response to SARS-CoV-2. Samples came from the ongoing ImmuneRACE study (first 160 participants) plus 1,254 subjects from 6 global collaborators. A de-identified subject ID, COVID-19 status, age in years and sex were almost always included in the sample metadata. Where HLA class I and class II types were available, the types were taken from metadata supplied by the sample provider, not from assay-based typing. Results the study describes overall, beyond this receptor: The quantity of clinical and demographic metadata differed by source and by participant and was supplied without curation.

Reading from cysteine to phenylalanine, the CDR3 counts 14 amino acids. Left in the record is the CDR3 DNA by itself, 42 bases read in frame from the first base. Relative to germline, V is 3 bases shorter and J is 2 bases shorter, with 10 bases between their ends. Taken from the germline V gene (reference sequence), the CDR1 and CDR2 loops are LNHDA and SQIVND. Participants in the prospective study were aged roughly 18 to 100 years, lived in under 30 United States geographic areas, and enrolled through a virtual design. In the prospective study, participants were assigned to cohorts based on the clinical history participants reported in a screening survey and a study questionnaire. Recovered participants in ImmuneRACE Cohort 3 were defined by two consecutive negative NP/OP PCR tests, clearance by a healthcare professional, or resolution of symptoms. In the prospective study, whole blood, serum and a nasopharyngeal or oropharyngeal swab were collected from each participant by mobile phlebotomists. Over a roughly 2-month period, participants in the prospective study had the option of providing additional blood draws and questionnaires. Before DNA extraction, prospective study blood samples were shipped either frozen or at room temperature.

TCRbeta CDR3 regions were amplified from genomic DNA by means of the immunoSEQ Assay, a bias-controlled multiplex PCR. The source study handled its data this way. Within the assay, amplification of reference gene primers was used to estimate how many nucleated cells each sample contained. Sequence reads were collapsed and filtered to measure the absolute abundance of every unique TCRbeta CDR3 rearrangement. For each sample, productive Simpson clonality was calculated as the square root of Simpson's diversity index over productive rearrangements. TCRdb stores this immuneACCESS table with in-frame sequences only. Part of the clones is absent; in the studies checked, under half of the shortfall reflects unresolved V genes, and no reason is known for the rest. V and J calls and clone size come straight from that table; D and trimming were deduced from the DNA. The sample has about 350,000 clones on record, roughly 87% of them singletons. The ten most abundant clones make up under 1.3% of the sample.

About this clone itself: Its antigen specificity is not known. No quality values exist for individual bases; no much larger clone is one base distant.

The clonotype originates from a woman aged 25-40 years who had recovered from COVID-19. The chain is encoded by TRBV19 joined to TRBJ1-2; TRBD1 is a possible D gene, resting on 6 matching bases. Material for sequencing was PBMCs or T cells enriched from blood (not recorded which). The DNA sequence follows: TGTGCCAGTAGTATCGGGCAGGGGAACTATGGCTACACCTTC. This encodes CASSIGQGNYGYTF.